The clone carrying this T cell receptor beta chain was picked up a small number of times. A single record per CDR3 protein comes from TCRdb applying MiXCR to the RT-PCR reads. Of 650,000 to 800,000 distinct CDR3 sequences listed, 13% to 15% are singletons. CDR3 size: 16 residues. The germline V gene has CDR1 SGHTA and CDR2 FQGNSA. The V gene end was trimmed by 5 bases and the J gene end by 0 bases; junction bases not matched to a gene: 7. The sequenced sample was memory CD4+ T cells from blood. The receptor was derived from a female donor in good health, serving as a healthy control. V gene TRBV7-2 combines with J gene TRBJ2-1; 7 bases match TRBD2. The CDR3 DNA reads TGTGCCAGCAGCAAGGGAGGGGCTGCCTCCTACAATGAGCAGTTCTTC. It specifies CASSKGGAASYNEQFF.